The sequence of this TCR beta chain was determined in a study of follicular helper T cells after annual influenza vaccination. Broader study findings: Plasmablast frequency change correlated with clonality change in ICOS+CD38+ cTfh.

Sequenced by immunoSEQ multiplex PCR; TCRdb stores in-frame clones only, minus some. In the table there are about 3,900 clones, around 76% of which are singletons. With regard to this clone: The antigen remains undetermined.

As for time point: 2014-2015 season, 7 days after vaccination. V shed 5 bases and J shed 7 bases, with 11 bases lying between them. The CDR3 has 12 amino acids. Germline V gene data show CDR1 as KGHSH and CDR2 as LQKENI. The rearrangement joins TRBV18 to TRBJ1-1, with D uncertain. Source: CXCR5- memory CD4+ T cells sorted from blood, taken 7 days after influenza vaccination. The TCR sequence derives from an adult who received the influenza vaccine. The DNA of the CDR3 is TGTGCCAGCTCAGGTCAGGTCGGTGAAGCTTTCTTT. It yields the protein CASSGQVGEAFF.